This T cell receptor beta chain was recovered during a study of T cell repertoires in cytomegalovirus infection. Study overall: Signatures in public TCR beta sequences pointed to both CMV infection and matching HLA type.

Each CDR3 protein gets one entry after TCRdb re-called the reads with MiXCR. The sample records around 190,000 distinct CDR3 sequences, approximately 14% being singletons. The CDR3 has 11 amino acids. CDR1 SQVTM and CDR2 ANQGSEA come from the germline V gene. General observations from the study: Summed frequency of shared TCR beta families picked out CMV carriers who also had the relevant HLA.

Remarks on this clonotype: The antigen is unknown.

V and J are TRBV29-1 and TRBJ1-1; maybe TRBD1 (5 bases). What was sequenced was PBMCs. The clonotype comes from a human donor in good health (CMV status not recorded). Some clones in this sample may be carry-over from other donors' samples. CDR3 amino acids: CTLTVNTEAFF. The CDR3 DNA follows: TGCACCTTGACAGTTAACACTGAAGCTTTCTTT.